The present TCR beta chain was sequenced within a study of STAT5B mutations in CD4+ large granular lymphocyte leukemia. Libraries were prepared by immunoSEQ multiplex PCR; TCRdb keeps only in-frame clonotypes and omits some of them. The data contain under 35,000 clones, 85% to 90% of them seen just once; the ten biggest clones take up 0.41%. The CDR3 runs to 18 residues. Per germline, CDR1 MGHRA and CDR2 YSYEKL. V was clipped by 9 bases and J by 3 bases; unmatched bases: 10. J is TRBJ2-6 and V is TRBV4-1; 14 nucleotides agree with TRBD2. The TCR comes from a human donor in good health. Sequencing input: CD4+ T cells from blood buffy coats. CDR3 DNA sequence: TGCGCCAGACACAAGGGGACTAGCGGGAGTAATGGGGCCAACGTCCTGACTTTC. Amino acids: CARHKGTSGSNGANVLTF.